These T cell receptor beta chains were read from a single sample in a study of blood T cell repertoires in COVID-19. Clones were sequenced by immunoSEQ multiplex PCR, and TCRdb holds only the in-frame ones, with some missing. The sample lists roughly 180,000 clones, approximately 77% occurring once. Sequences were obtained from peripheral blood. These receptors originate from a woman aged 80 or over with active or convalescent COVID-19. The conserved cysteine and the conserved F or W are not part of the CDR3 here.

V	J	CDR3
TRBV2	TRBJ1-1	ASIREGDAF
TRBV7-2	TRBJ2-5	ASSPTLGSERETQY
TRBV10-3	TRBJ1-2	AITGTGPNYGYT
TRBV6-5	TRBJ1-1	ASSYPGTNEAF
TRBV24-1	TRBJ2-1	ATSDSKRASRALEQF
TRBV14	TRBJ2-3	ASSQNPWAGTDTQY
TRBV28	TRBJ1-6	ASSLPGQGYNSPLH
TRBV5-1	TRBJ1-1	ASSLGGNTEAF
TRBV9	TRBJ1-6	ASSEGGSYNSPLH
TRBV3-1/TRBV3-2	TRBJ1-4	ASRDRGQGEKLF
TRBV7-9	TRBJ2-1	ASSPPSGSLLEQF
TRBV2	TRBJ1-5	ASREGQPQH
TRBV6-5	TRBJ2-3	ASTRTGTTDTQY
TRBV5-1	TRBJ1-2	ASSLGQGEYGYT
TRBV25-1	TRBJ2-1	ASSEGARNEQF
TRBV5-1	TRBJ2-1	ASKIGGYNEQF
TRBV18	TRBJ1-1	ASSLDSTGMGTEAF